These T cell receptor beta chains were read from a single sample in a study of cytomegalovirus exposure and HLA in healthy donors. The assay was immunoSEQ multiplex PCR, and TCRdb's table has in-frame clones only and misses some. The data show over 80,000 clones, 65% to 80% seen once. What was sequenced was PBMCs. These receptor sequences come from a woman aged 18-29 years in good health and CMV-seropositive. The conserved cysteine and the conserved F or W are not part of the CDR3 here. Fields, in order: V gene, J gene, CDR3 protein.

v_gene: TRBV25-1
j_gene: TRBJ2-7
CDR3aa: ASSPGNEQY

v_gene: TRBV27
j_gene: TRBJ1-5
CDR3aa: ASSYSGGPNQPQH

v_gene: TRBV6-4
j_gene: TRBJ2-2
CDR3aa: ASSAGGPTGELF

v_gene: TRBV7-2
j_gene: TRBJ2-5
CDR3aa: ASSLVGPPQETQY

v_gene: TRBV29-1
j_gene: TRBJ1-2
CDR3aa: SVDSAGDRYGYT

v_gene: TRBV4-1
j_gene: TRBJ2-5
CDR3aa: ASSQSFGGSSNRQETQY

v_gene: TRBV5-4
j_gene: TRBJ2-5
CDR3aa: ASSSPASGLAGGETQY

v_gene: TRBV19
j_gene: TRBJ1-1
CDR3aa: ASSALPGGRAEAF

v_gene: TRBV19
j_gene: TRBJ1-1
CDR3aa: ASSTWPGGTEAF

v_gene: TRBV11-2
j_gene: TRBJ2-2
CDR3aa: ASSTGLSSGELF

v_gene: TRBV28
j_gene: TRBJ2-7
CDR3aa: ASSLAGLYEQY

v_gene: TRBV6-5
j_gene: TRBJ1-3
CDR3aa: ASSYSTGGNTIY

v_gene: TRBV5-1
j_gene: -
CDR3aa: ASSTDRGYEQY

v_gene: TRBV7-8
j_gene: TRBJ1-6
CDR3aa: ASSLDKDRGHSSYNSPLH

v_gene: TRBV11-2
j_gene: TRBJ2-3
CDR3aa: ASSLESRATDTQY

v_gene: TRBV7-3
j_gene: TRBJ1-6
CDR3aa: ASSLTGTNSPLH

v_gene: TRBV6-4
j_gene: TRBJ1-3
CDR3aa: ASSAFFPRTGNTIY

v_gene: TRBV9
j_gene: TRBJ2-1
CDR3aa: ASSVEPGGSSYNEQF

v_gene: TRBV1
j_gene: TRBJ2-3
CDR3aa: TSSHPIGTRTDTQY

v_gene: TRBV2
j_gene: TRBJ1-5
CDR3aa: ASRNGPGSNQPQH

v_gene: TRBV7-3
j_gene: TRBJ1-4
CDR3aa: ASSVAGGRGEKLF

v_gene: TRBV18
j_gene: TRBJ2-7
CDR3aa: ASSPSRTGTGEQY

v_gene: TRBV7-3
j_gene: TRBJ2-2
CDR3aa: ASSSLAGNTGELF

v_gene: TRBV14
j_gene: TRBJ1-4
CDR3aa: ASSQVRGLANEKLF

v_gene: TRBV6-6
j_gene: TRBJ1-5
CDR3aa: ASSSGDSNQPQH

v_gene: TRBV19
j_gene: TRBJ2-1
CDR3aa: AAQELAGASEQF

v_gene: TRBV5-4
j_gene: TRBJ2-2
CDR3aa: ASSIDKVGELF

v_gene: TRBV4-3
j_gene: TRBJ2-1
CDR3aa: ASSQDSRDSDEQF

v_gene: TRBV6-1
j_gene: TRBJ1-2
CDR3aa: ASSEASRPGVRLYGYT

v_gene: TRBV5-1
j_gene: TRBJ2-2
CDR3aa: ASSPAPSGYTGELF

v_gene: TRBV11-2
j_gene: TRBJ2-1
CDR3aa: ASSLNWDRVNEQF

v_gene: TRBV5-1
j_gene: TRBJ2-3
CDR3aa: ASSALGGRGTSTNTQY

v_gene: TRBV5-5
j_gene: TRBJ2-7
CDR3aa: ASSRGGLYEQY

v_gene: TRBV9
j_gene: TRBJ1-2
CDR3aa: ASFSGPNYGYT